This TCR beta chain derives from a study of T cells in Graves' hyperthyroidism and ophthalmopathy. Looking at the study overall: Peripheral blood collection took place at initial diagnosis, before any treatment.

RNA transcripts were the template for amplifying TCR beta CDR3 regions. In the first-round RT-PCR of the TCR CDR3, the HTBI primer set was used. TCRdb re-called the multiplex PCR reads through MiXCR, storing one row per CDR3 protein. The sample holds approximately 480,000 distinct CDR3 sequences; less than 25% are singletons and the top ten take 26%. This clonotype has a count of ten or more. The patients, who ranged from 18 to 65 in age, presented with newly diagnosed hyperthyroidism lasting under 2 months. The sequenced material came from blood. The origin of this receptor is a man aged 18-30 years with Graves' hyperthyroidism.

The CDR3 region has the DNA TGTGCCACCAGTGATATGACAGACTATGGCTACACCTTC. Amino acids: CATSDMTDYGYTF. This chain uses TRBV24-1 with TRBJ1-2; D is possibly TRBD1 (5 bases). The germline gives CDR1 KGHDR, CDR2 SFDVKD. V was shortened by 3 bases and J by 3 bases, with 7 bases between the two germline ends. The CDR3 spans 13 residues.